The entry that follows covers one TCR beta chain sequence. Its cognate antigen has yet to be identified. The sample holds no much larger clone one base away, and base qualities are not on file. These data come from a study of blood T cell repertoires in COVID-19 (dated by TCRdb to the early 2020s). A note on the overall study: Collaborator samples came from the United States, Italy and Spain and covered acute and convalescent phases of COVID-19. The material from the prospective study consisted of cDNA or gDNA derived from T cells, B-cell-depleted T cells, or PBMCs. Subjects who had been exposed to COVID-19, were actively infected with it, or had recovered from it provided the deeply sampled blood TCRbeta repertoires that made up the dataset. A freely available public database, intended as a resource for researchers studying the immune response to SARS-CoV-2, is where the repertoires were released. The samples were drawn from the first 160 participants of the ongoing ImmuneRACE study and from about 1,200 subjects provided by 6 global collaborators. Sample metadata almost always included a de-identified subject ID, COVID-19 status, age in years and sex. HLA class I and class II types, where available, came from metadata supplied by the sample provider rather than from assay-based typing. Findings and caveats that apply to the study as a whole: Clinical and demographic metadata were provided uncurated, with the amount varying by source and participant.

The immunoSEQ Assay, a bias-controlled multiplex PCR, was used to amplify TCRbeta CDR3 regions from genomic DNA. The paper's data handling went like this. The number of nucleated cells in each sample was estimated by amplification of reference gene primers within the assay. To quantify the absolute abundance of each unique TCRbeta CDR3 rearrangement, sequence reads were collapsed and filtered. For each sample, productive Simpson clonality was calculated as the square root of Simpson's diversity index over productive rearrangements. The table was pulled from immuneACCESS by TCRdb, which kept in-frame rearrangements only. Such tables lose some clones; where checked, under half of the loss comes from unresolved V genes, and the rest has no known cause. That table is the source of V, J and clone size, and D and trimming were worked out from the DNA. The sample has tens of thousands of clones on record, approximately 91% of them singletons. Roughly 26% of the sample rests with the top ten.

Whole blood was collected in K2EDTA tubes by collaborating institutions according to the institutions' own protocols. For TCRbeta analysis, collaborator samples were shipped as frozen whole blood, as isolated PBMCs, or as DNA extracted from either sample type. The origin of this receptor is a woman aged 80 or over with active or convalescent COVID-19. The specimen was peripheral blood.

The nucleotide sequence reads as follows: TGTGCCAGCAGTTCGCAGGGGACAGGGGGCTATGAGCAGTTCTTC. The resulting protein is CASSSQGTGGYEQFF. This sequence uses TRBV28 and TRBJ2-1; TRBD1 agrees with 12 junctional bases. Looking up the germline V gene yields CDR1 MDHEN and CDR2 SYDVKM. Unmatched junction bases come to 6, with V trimmed by 4 bases and J by 8 bases. Counted from cysteine to phenylalanine, this CDR3 has 15 amino acids. Only the CDR3 portion is preserved as DNA: 45 bases, with reading frame beginning at the first base.